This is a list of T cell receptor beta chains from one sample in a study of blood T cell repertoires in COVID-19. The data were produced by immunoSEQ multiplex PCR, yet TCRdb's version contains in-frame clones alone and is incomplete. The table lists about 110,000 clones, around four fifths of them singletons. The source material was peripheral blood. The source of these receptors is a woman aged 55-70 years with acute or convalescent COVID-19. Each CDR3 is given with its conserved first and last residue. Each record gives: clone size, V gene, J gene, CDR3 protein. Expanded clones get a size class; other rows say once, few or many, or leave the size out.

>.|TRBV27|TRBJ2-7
CASSPQAGTVAEQYF
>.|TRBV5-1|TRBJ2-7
CASSLVREVGEQYF
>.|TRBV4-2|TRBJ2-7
CASSQVGLSYEQYF
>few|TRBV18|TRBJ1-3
CASSRGDSLSGNTIYF
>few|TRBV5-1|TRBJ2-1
CASSLGGVYNEQFF
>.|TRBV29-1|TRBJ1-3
CSARGSGNTIYF
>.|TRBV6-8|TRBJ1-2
CASSSLSGYTF
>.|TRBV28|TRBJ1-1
CASKSYGGTEAFF
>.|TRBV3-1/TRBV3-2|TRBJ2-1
CASSQELATYNEQFF
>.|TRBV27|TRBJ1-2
CASSTLPGQGYGYTF
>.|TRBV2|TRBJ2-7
CASGSRQGGYSYEQYF
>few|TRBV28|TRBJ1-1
CASSLPGLPTGFF
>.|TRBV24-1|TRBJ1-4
CATSDSGTVEKLFF
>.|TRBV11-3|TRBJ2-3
CASSRVAGYDNTQYF
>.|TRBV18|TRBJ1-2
CASRPGGRANLYGYTF
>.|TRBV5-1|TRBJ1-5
CASSLEGDGQPQHF
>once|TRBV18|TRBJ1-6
CASSQGTGDSPLHF
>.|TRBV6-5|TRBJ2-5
CASSYQVGGEETQYF
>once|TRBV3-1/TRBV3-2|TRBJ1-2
CASSQARSGGGYTF
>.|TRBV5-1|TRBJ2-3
CASSLRPDTQYF
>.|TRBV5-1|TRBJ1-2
CASSLVPRDGYTF
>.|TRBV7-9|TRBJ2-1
CASSSGTGEQFF
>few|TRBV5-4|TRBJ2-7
CASSSGGGLFSSYEQYF
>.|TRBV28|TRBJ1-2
CASRGSDTSFFYGYTF
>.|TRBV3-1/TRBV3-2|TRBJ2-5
CASSPAGQRETQYF
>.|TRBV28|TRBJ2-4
CASKGRVPPSPKNIQYF
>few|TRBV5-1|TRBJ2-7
CASRQEYEQYF
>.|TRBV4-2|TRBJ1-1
CASSQVMVLDTEAFF
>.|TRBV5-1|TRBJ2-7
CASSPSSAAGDEQYF
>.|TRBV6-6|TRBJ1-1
CASSPTRGDRGPTEAFF
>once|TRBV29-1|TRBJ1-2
CSFGQPTYGYTF
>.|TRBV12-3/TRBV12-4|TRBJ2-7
CASSLSLPHEQYF
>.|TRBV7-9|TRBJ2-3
CASTSPTDTQYF
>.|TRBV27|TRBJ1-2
CASSFAGLYGYTF
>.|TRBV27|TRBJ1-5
CASSPQTGGQPQHF